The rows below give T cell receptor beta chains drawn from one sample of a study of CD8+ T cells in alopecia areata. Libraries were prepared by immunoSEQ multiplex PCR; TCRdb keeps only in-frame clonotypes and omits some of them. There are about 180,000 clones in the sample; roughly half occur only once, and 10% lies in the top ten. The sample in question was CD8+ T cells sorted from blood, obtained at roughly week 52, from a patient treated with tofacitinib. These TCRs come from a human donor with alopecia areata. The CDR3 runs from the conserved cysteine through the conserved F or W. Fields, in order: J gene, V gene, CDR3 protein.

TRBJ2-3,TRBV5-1,CASRSSPVWDTQYF
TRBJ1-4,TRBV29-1,CSVEALQGVNEKLFF
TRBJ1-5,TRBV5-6,CASSLNPGNQPQHF
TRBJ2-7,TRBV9,CASSVGGGIAYEQYF
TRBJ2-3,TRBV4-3,CASSQDGSGTDTQYF
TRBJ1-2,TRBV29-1,CSVAEDGYTF
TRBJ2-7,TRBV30,CAWSAGAYEQYF
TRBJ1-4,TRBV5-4,CASSLAGVANEKLFF
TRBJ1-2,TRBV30,CAWSPENYGYTF
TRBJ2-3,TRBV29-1,CSVVGLAGVIDTQYF
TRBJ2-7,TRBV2,CASSQLSYEQYF